This T cell receptor (beta chain) was recovered during a study of T cell repertoires in cytomegalovirus infection. Remarks on this clonotype: Its specificity is unknown.

TCRdb reanalysed the reads using MiXCR and keeps one entry per CDR3 protein. The sample includes hundreds of thousands of distinct CDR3 sequences, around a third seen only once; the top ten take about a sixth. Sequenced material: cultured PBMCs, taken from culture after CMV antigen stimulation. The receptor was derived from a human donor in good health (CMV status not recorded). Some clones in this sample may be carry-over from other donors' samples.

The CDR3 DNA is TGTGCCACCAGCCCGGGGCACGGCGCAGATACGCAGTATTTT. Amino acids: CATSPGHGADTQYF. This rearrangement joins TRBV15 to TRBJ2-3; D possibly matches TRBD1 or TRBD2 (5 bases each). Trimming shortened V by 5 bases and J by 4 bases, and 13 bases separated the two germline ends. CDR1 and CDR2 (germline): LNHNV, YYDKDF (reference sequence). The CDR3 runs 14 residues.